These T cell receptor beta chains were read from a single sample in a study of identifying expanded T cells in peripheral blood. Only in-frame clones appear in the TCRdb table, and some are missing; sequencing was by immunoSEQ multiplex PCR. The sample includes roughly 56,000 clones, around 86% seen only once; the top ten take approximately 15%. Sequenced sample: blood. These receptors all stem from a person aged 18-69 years in good health. Each CDR3 is given with its conserved first and last residue. The order of the fields is V gene, CDR3 length, clone size, J gene, D gene, CDR3 protein, CDR3 DNA. A D gene is named only where the DNA matches it firmly. Expanded clones are given a class, and other clones once, few, many or no size at all.

v_gene: TRBV19
len: 14
abundance: .
j_gene: TRBJ1-1
d_gene: .
CDR3aa: CASSVKSLNTEAFF
CDR3nt: TGTGCCAGTAGTGTGAAGAGCCTGAACACTGAAGCTTTCTTT

v_gene: TRBV6-5
len: 14
abundance: .
j_gene: TRBJ1-6
d_gene: .
CDR3aa: CASHRRNYNSPLHF
CDR3nt: TGTGCCAGCCACCGACGGAACTATAATTCACCCCTCCACTTT

v_gene: TRBV11-3
len: 12
abundance: once
j_gene: TRBJ2-1
d_gene: .
CDR3aa: CASSDWNNEQFF
CDR3nt: TGTGCCAGCAGCGATTGGAACAATGAGCAGTTCTTC

v_gene: TRBV12-2
len: 19
abundance: .
j_gene: TRBJ2-2
d_gene: .
CDR3aa: CASRSVFDSGSVSTGELFF
CDR3nt: TGTGCAAGTCGCTCCGTATTTGATAGCGGGAGCGTCAGCACCGGGGAGCTGTTTTTT

v_gene: TRBV30
len: 16
abundance: .
j_gene: TRBJ1-1
d_gene: .
CDR3aa: CAWGVLDGESGTEAFF
CDR3nt: TGTGCCTGGGGAGTTCTGGACGGGGAATCGGGCACTGAAGCTTTCTTT

v_gene: TRBV13
len: 14
abundance: .
j_gene: TRBJ2-1
d_gene: TRBD1
CDR3aa: CASSPSGQYNEQFF
CDR3nt: TGTGCCAGCAGCCCCTCGGGACAGTACAATGAGCAGTTCTTC

v_gene: TRBV5-4
len: 13
abundance: .
j_gene: TRBJ2-3
d_gene: TRBD1
CDR3aa: CASCDRVGDTQYF
CDR3nt: TGTGCCAGCTGTGACAGGGTAGGAGATACGCAGTATTTT

v_gene: TRBV28
len: 14
abundance: .
j_gene: TRBJ2-3
d_gene: TRBD1
CDR3aa: CASRGTGGQDTQYF
CDR3nt: TGTGCCAGCAGGGGGACAGGGGGCCAAGATACGCAGTATTTT

v_gene: TRBV18
len: 14
abundance: .
j_gene: TRBJ2-1
d_gene: TRBD2
CDR3aa: CASSISGDVWEQFF
CDR3nt: TGTGCCAGCTCAATTAGCGGGGATGTTTGGGAGCAGTTCTTC

v_gene: TRBV27
len: 14
abundance: .
j_gene: TRBJ1-2
d_gene: .
CDR3aa: CASSLYGQSYGYTF
CDR3nt: TGTGCCAGCAGTTTATACGGACAGAGCTATGGCTACACCTTC

v_gene: TRBV5-4
len: 16
abundance: .
j_gene: TRBJ2-1
d_gene: TRBD2
CDR3aa: CASSPTSGLASNEQFF
CDR3nt: TGTGCCAGCAGCCCGACCTCGGGACTAGCGTCCAATGAGCAGTTCTTC

v_gene: TRBV6-1
len: 14
abundance: once
j_gene: TRBJ1-6
d_gene: .
CDR3aa: CASSMTGHNSPLHF
CDR3nt: TGTGCCAGCAGTATGACAGGACACAATTCACCCCTCCACTTT

v_gene: TRBV28
len: 17
abundance: .
j_gene: TRBJ2-5
d_gene: TRBD1
CDR3aa: CASSLQGQRHPGETQYF
CDR3nt: TGTGCCAGCAGCCTACAGGGGCAGCGCCACCCGGGGGAGACCCAGTACTTC

v_gene: TRBV29-1
len: 12
abundance: .
j_gene: TRBJ1-2
d_gene: .
CDR3aa: CSVGIPAYGYTF
CDR3nt: TGCAGCGTTGGGATCCCGGCCTATGGCTACACCTTC

v_gene: TRBV4-2
len: 14
abundance: .
j_gene: TRBJ2-7
d_gene: .
CDR3aa: CASSQSVGSYEQYF
CDR3nt: TGTGCCAGCAGCCAATCCGTAGGAAGCTACGAGCAGTACTTC

v_gene: TRBV25-1
len: 16
abundance: .
j_gene: TRBJ2-7
d_gene: .
CDR3aa: CASSESRQLGSYEQYF
CDR3nt: TGTGCCAGCAGTGAATCTCGTCAGCTAGGGTCCTACGAGCAGTACTTC

v_gene: TRBV9
len: 14
abundance: few
j_gene: TRBJ1-1
d_gene: .
CDR3aa: CASSVAGRNTEAFF
CDR3nt: TGTGCCAGCAGCGTAGCGGGCAGGAACACTGAAGCTTTCTTT

v_gene: TRBV5-1
len: 15
abundance: many
j_gene: TRBJ2-1
d_gene: TRBD1
CDR3aa: CASSSGQGSYNEQFF
CDR3nt: TGCGCCAGCAGCTCCGGACAGGGTTCCTACAATGAGCAGTTCTTC

v_gene: TRBV5-1
len: 14
abundance: .
j_gene: TRBJ2-5
d_gene: TRBD1
CDR3aa: CASSAYRGGETQYF
CDR3nt: TGCGCCAGCAGCGCCTACAGGGGCGGGGAGACCCAGTACTTC

v_gene: TRBV7-3
len: 13
abundance: .
j_gene: TRBJ1-2
d_gene: .
CDR3aa: CASSVRQGNGYTF
CDR3nt: TGTGCCAGCAGCGTTAGGCAGGGGAATGGCTACACCTTC

v_gene: TRBV10-2
len: 14
abundance: few
j_gene: TRBJ1-6
d_gene: TRBD1
CDR3aa: CASAGTVSNSPLHF
CDR3nt: TGCGCCAGCGCCGGGACAGTCTCAAATTCACCCCTCCACTTT

v_gene: TRBV23-1
len: 13
abundance: .
j_gene: TRBJ1-2
d_gene: .
CDR3aa: CASSPRDNYGYTF
CDR3nt: TGCGCCAGCAGCCCAAGGGATAACTATGGCTACACCTTC

v_gene: TRBV7-9
len: 17
abundance: once
j_gene: TRBJ1-5
d_gene: .
CDR3aa: CASSLGDSGAGYQPQHF
CDR3nt: TGTGCCAGCAGCTTAGGGGATAGTGGTGCCGGGTATCAGCCCCAGCATTTT

v_gene: TRBV21-1
len: 14
abundance: .
j_gene: TRBJ1-5
d_gene: .
CDR3aa: CASPARDTSQPQHF
CDR3nt: TGTGCCAGCCCCGCCCGGGACACTTCTCAGCCCCAGCATTTT

v_gene: TRBV13
len: 14
abundance: .
j_gene: TRBJ2-3
d_gene: .
CDR3aa: CASSLGLTGDTQYF
CDR3nt: TGTGCCAGCAGCTTAGGGCTAACGGGGGATACGCAGTATTTT

v_gene: TRBV7-2
len: 17
abundance: .
j_gene: TRBJ2-3
d_gene: .
CDR3aa: CASNLLFSGLGTDTQYF
CDR3nt: TGTGCCAGCAACCTTTTATTTAGCGGATTGGGCACAGATACGCAGTATTTT

v_gene: TRBV28
len: 15
abundance: .
j_gene: TRBJ2-7
d_gene: .
CDR3aa: CASSLLDSYPYEQYF
CDR3nt: TGTGCCAGCAGTTTACTGGACAGTTATCCCTACGAGCAGTACTTC

v_gene: TRBV14
len: 12
abundance: .
j_gene: TRBJ2-3
d_gene: .
CDR3aa: CASSFSTDTQYF
CDR3nt: TGTGCCAGCAGCTTTAGCACAGATACGCAGTATTTT

v_gene: TRBV15
len: 14
abundance: .
j_gene: TRBJ2-7
d_gene: .
CDR3aa: CATRIQQEAYEQYF
CDR3nt: TGTGCCACCAGAATTCAACAGGAGGCCTACGAGCAGTACTTC

v_gene: TRBV27
len: 14
abundance: .
j_gene: TRBJ2-7
d_gene: .
CDR3aa: CASSLSKGGYEQYF
CDR3nt: TGTGCCAGCAGTTTATCGAAGGGCGGCTACGAGCAGTACTTC